The 26 T cell receptor beta chains in this list originate from one sample, sequenced in a study of T cell changes during pregnancy in multiple sclerosis. Using immunoSEQ multiplex PCR, the repertoire was profiled, and TCRdb retains in-frame clones only, with some absent. Of around 45,000 clones in the sample, 80% to 95% were seen once. Sequencing used CD4+ T cells from peripheral blood mononuclear cells, obtained before pregnancy. The receptors were gathered from a female donor with multiple sclerosis, enrolled in a pregnancy study.

J is TRBJ2-7 and V is TRBV15; no reliable D call. CDR1 and CDR2 from the germline V gene are LNHNV and YYDKDF (reference sequence). This CDR3 region has 12 residues. Trimming shortened V by 0 bases and J by 9 bases, and 9 bases separated the two germline ends. The CDR3 sequence: CATSRDRVGQYF. CDR3 in DNA: TGTGCCACCAGCAGAGATCGGGTTGGGCAGTACTTC.

The CDR3 bases are TGTGCCAGCAGTGAGAGAAGCGGTAACCAAGAGACCCAGTACTTC. This encodes CASSERSGNQETQYF. V usage is TRBV6-1 and J usage is TRBJ2-5, with TRBD2 as a possible D gene (5 bases). The V gene lost 3 bases and the J gene lost 0 bases, with 11 bases spanning the gap. Germline assignment: CDR1 MNHNS and CDR2 SASEGT. This CDR3 has 15 residues.

In its sample, this clone was seen once. This chain joins TRBV11-2 and TRBJ2-5; TRBD1 agrees at 7 bases. J was trimmed by 3 bases and V by 6 bases; bases with no gene match: 4. This CDR3 has 13 amino acids. Per germline, CDR1 SGHAT and CDR2 FQNNGV. In DNA, the CDR3 is TGTGCCAGCAGTCCGGGACAGAAAGAGACCCAGTACTTC. Translation: CASSPGQKETQYF.

This chain connects TRBV9 to TRBJ2-3; 7 bases match TRBD2. Losses at the gene ends were 6 bases for V and 11 bases for J; bases not matched to a gene: 12. Germline values: CDR1 SGDLS, CDR2 YYNGEE. The CDR3 spans 13 residues. In nucleotides, the CDR3 is TGTGCCAGCACCTTCGTACCCGGGGGGATGCAGTATTTT. Protein product: CASTFVPGGMQYF. The whole variable domain, remainder taken from reference TRBV9 and TRBJ2-3, is DSGVTQTPKHLITATGQRVTLRCSPRSGDLSVYWYQQSLDQGLQFLIQYYNGEERAKGNILERFSAQQFPDLHSELNLSSLELGDSALYFCASTFVPGGMQYFGPGTRLTVL.

This clone was seen a few times. The chain recombines TRBV28 with TRBJ2-7, with 8 bases lining up with TRBD1. CDR1 MDHEN and CDR2 SYDVKM come from the germline V gene. V was pared by 7 bases and J by 6 bases, with 11 bases of the junction left unmatched. The CDR3 is made up of 14 amino acids. This CDR3 reads CASIATGALGEQYF. In nucleotides, the CDR3 is TGTGCCAGCATCGCGACAGGGGCTCTGGGCGAGCAGTACTTC.

The chain is built from TRBV25-1 and TRBJ2-1; 8 bases map to TRBD2. V gave up 3 bases and J gave up 5 bases; unmatched junction bases: 9. Per germline, CDR1 MGHDK and CDR2 SYGVNS. This CDR3 is 16 amino acids long. The DNA for the CDR3 is TGTGCCAGCAGTGACAGAGCGGGAGTGGGGCACAATGAGCAGTTCTTC. Encoded protein: CASSDRAGVGHNEQFF.

The rearrangement uses TRBV25-1 and TRBJ2-1, with D tentatively TRBD1 (6 bases). V shed 2 bases and J shed 10 bases, with 6 bases lying between them. This CDR3 has 11 amino acids. In germline, CDR1 is MGHDK, CDR2 SYGVNS. The CDR3: CASSEGTEQFF. The CDR3 DNA sequence: TGTGCCAGCAGTGAAGGGACAGAGCAGTTCTTC.

This sequence joins TRBV5-1 and TRBJ1-1; 7 bases are shared with TRBD1. The CDR3 has 17 amino acids. The junction had 9 bases not matched to a gene; V was cut back by 0 bases and J by 1 base. Germline lookup yields CDR1 SGHRS and CDR2 YFSETQ. The CDR3 reads CASSLVQGEGTNTEAFF. In DNA form, the CDR3 reads TGCGCCAGCAGCTTGGTTCAGGGGGAAGGGACGAACACTGAAGCTTTCTTT.

The rearrangement links TRBV10-3 to TRBJ1-1, with D unclear. The V and J ends lost 0 bases and 5 bases respectively, with 7 bases between them. CDR1 and CDR2 from the germline V gene are ENHRY and SYGVKD. The CDR3 covers 13 residues. CDR3: CAISESWSTEAFF. The CDR3 nucleotides are TGTGCCATCAGTGAGTCTTGGAGTACTGAAGCTTTCTTT.

This sequence joins TRBV7-3 and TRBJ2-2; weak D call: TRBD2 (5 bases). The CDR3 is 18 amino acids. V lost 5 bases and J lost 6, with 25 bases in between. Germline assignment: CDR1 SGHTA and CDR2 FQGTGA. In nucleotides, the CDR3 is TGTGCCAGCAGCCAACAATCGAGGACTTCTCGAGGACCCGGGGAGCTGTTTTTT. It encodes CASSQQSRTSRGPGELFF.

The chain combines TRBV6-5 with TRBJ2-5; 9 bases agree with TRBD2. TRBJ2-7 matches the DNA end more closely, so the J call is doubtful. The length of the CDR3 is 16 residues. Germline assignment: CDR1 MNHEY and CDR2 SVGAGI. CDR3 DNA: TGTGCCAGCAGTTACTCTGCGGGAGGGGCTAGATACGAGCAGTACTTC. Protein sequence: CASSYSAGGARYEQYF.

The chain employs TRBV5-1 and TRBJ2-2; no reliable D call. V was cut by 0 bases and J by 1 base, with 22 bases left in between. Germline V gene data show CDR1 as SGHRS and CDR2 as YFSETQ. This CDR3 region has 20 residues. CDR3 amino acids: CASSLVWVAEVSLNTGELFF. The CDR3 region has the DNA TGCGCCAGCAGCTTGGTATGGGTGGCAGAGGTATCCTTGAACACCGGGGAGCTGTTTTTT.

The chain couples TRBV7-2 to TRBJ1-5; unclear D gene. The CDR3 runs to 13 residues. The V gene lost 2 bases and the J gene lost 1 base, with 3 bases spanning the gap. Germline V gene lookup returns CDR1 SGHTA and CDR2 FQGNSA. The CDR3 DNA follows: TGTGCCAGCAGCTTACAGAGCAATCAGCCCCAGCATTTT. Translation: CASSLQSNQPQHF.

The V and J genes are TRBV10-3 and TRBJ1-4, with D possibly matching TRBD1 (6 bases). V lost 2 bases to trimming and J lost 2 bases, with 6 bases between them. The CDR3 runs to 14 residues. Per the germline V gene, CDR1 is ENHRY and CDR2 is SYGVKD. The CDR3 loop is CAISEQGTNEKLFF. In DNA, the CDR3 is TGTGCCATCAGTGAGCAGGGGACTAATGAAAAACTGTTTTTT.

For this clone: The same CDR3 arises from other DNA sequences in this sample as well. The genes are TRBV6-1 and TRBJ1-6, with 10 bases identical to TRBD1. Germline V gives CDR1 MNHNS, CDR2 SASEGT. The ends lost 8 bases at V and 5 bases at J; junction bases unmatched: 6. This CDR3 is built from 15 residues. Here the CDR3 reads CASSRTGGDNSPLHF. CDR3 sequence (DNA): TGTGCCAGCTCCCGGACAGGGGGTGATAATTCACCCCTCCACTTT.

The genes are TRBV5-6 and TRBJ2-7; D is unclear. V dropped 1 base and J dropped 3 bases, with 8 bases sitting between them. The CDR3 runs to 13 residues. Germline V gives CDR1 SGHDT, CDR2 YYEEEE. CDR3 in DNA: TGTGCCAGCAGCTTGCTATCCGGCTACGAGCAGTACTTC. Translating gives CASSLLSGYEQYF. Supplemented by reference TRBV5-6 and TRBJ2-7, the full variable domain reads DAGVTQSPTHLIKTRGQQVTLRCSPKSGHDTVSWYQQALGQGPQFIFQYYEEEERQRGNFPDRFSGHQFPNYSSELNVNALLLGDSALYLCASSLLSGYEQYFGPGTRLTVT.

V gene TRBV4-2 combines with J gene TRBJ2-1; TRBD2 might be the D (5 bases). Germline V lookup: CDR1 LGHNA, CDR2 YNFKEQ. The V end was cut by 1 base, the J end by 7 bases, with 14 bases between. The CDR3 has 15 amino acids. CDR3 residues: CASSQGNSEKNEQFF. CDR3 in DNA: TGTGCCAGCAGCCAAGGAAATAGCGAGAAGAATGAGCAGTTCTTC.

The chain joins TRBV5-4 to TRBJ2-7, with a tentative D call TRBD2 (5 bases). CDR3 length: 14 amino acids. Per the germline V gene, CDR1 is SGHNT and CDR2 is YYREEE (reference sequence). V lost 4 bases to trimming and J lost 5 bases, with 16 bases between them. CDR3 DNA sequence: TGTGCCAGCAGCCCGGAGGTCGCTGCCCACGAGCAGTACTTC. Its translation is CASSPEVAAHEQYF.

This chain uses TRBV7-6 with TRBJ2-5, with 7 bases that match TRBD2. This CDR3 is built from 17 residues. CDR1 and CDR2 (germline): SGHVS, FNYEAQ. V shed 1 base, J shed 5 bases, and the junction held 13 bases outside the gene matches. The CDR3 DNA follows: TGTGCCAGCAGCTTAGGTGATAGCGGGTTGGGAAGGGAGACCCAGTACTTC. It translates to CASSLGDSGLGRETQYF.

The rearrangement joins TRBV5-5 to TRBJ1-3; a possible D gene is TRBD1 (5 bases). CDR1 and CDR2 from the germline V gene are SGHKS and YYEKEE (reference sequence). The CDR3 runs to 14 residues. Trimming removed 4 bases from V and 4 bases from J, with 12 bases in between. The CDR3 loop is CASSGGKVGNTIYF. As DNA, the CDR3 is TGTGCCAGCAGCGGGGGGAAAGTCGGAAACACCATATATTTT.

The chain recombines TRBV7-9 with TRBJ1-2; D gene ambiguous. This CDR3 is 13 amino acids long. Between the trimmed V and J ends, which lost 2 bases and 8 bases, there was a span of 12 bases. The germline V gene has CDR1 SEHNR and CDR2 FQNEAQ (reference sequence). The CDR3 reads CASSLRGSYGYTF. CDR3 in DNA: TGTGCCAGCAGCTTAAGAGGGTCATACGGCTACACCTTC.

This chain joins TRBV6-5 and TRBJ2-1, with TRBD1 matching 9 bases. This CDR3 comprises 15 residues. J was trimmed by 12 bases and V by 4 bases; bases with no gene match: 13. The germline CDR1 and CDR2 sequences are MNHEY and SVGAGI. CDR3 coding DNA: TGTGCCAGCAGTTCGCCGGGACAGGGATCCGGGGCGCAGTTCTTC. Protein sequence: CASSSPGQGSGAQFF.

This clone was counted once. The chain employs TRBV11-2 and TRBJ2-5; D perhaps matches TRBD2 (5 bases). Between the trimmed V and J ends, which lost 0 bases and 1 base, there was a span of 9 bases. The germline gives CDR1 SGHAT, CDR2 FQNNGV. CDR3 size: 15 residues. The CDR3 nucleotides are TGTGCCAGCAGCTTAGATCTGCGGGCCCAAGAGACCCAGTACTTC. Its protein product is CASSLDLRAQETQYF.

In this sample, this clone turned up a few times. The V gene is TRBV19, the J gene TRBJ1-3; unclear D gene. CDR1 and CDR2 from the germline V gene are LNHDA and SQIVND (reference sequence). V lost 5 bases and J 4 bases, leaving 6 bases between the germline ends. This CDR3 contains 12 residues. CDR3 sequence (DNA): TGTGCCAGTAGTCCACGGGGAAACACCATATATTTT. Translated: CASSPRGNTIYF.

This chain uses TRBV4-1 with TRBJ2-7; possible D gene TRBD2, 7 bases. The V gene lost 0 bases and the J gene lost 6 bases, with 15 bases spanning the gap. The germline gives CDR1 MGHRA, CDR2 YSYEKL. This CDR3 region has 15 residues. CDR3 loop: CASSQEHGGRLEQYF. CDR3 bases: TGCGCCAGCAGCCAAGAACACGGGGGGCGCCTCGAGCAGTACTTC.

The CDR3 reads CASSQIQGASREKLFF. As DNA, the CDR3 is TGCGCCAGCAGCCAAATCCAGGGGGCTTCGCGGGAAAAACTGTTTTTT. V gene TRBV4-1 combines with J gene TRBJ1-4; 8 nucleotides agree with TRBD1. The V segment lost 2 bases and the J segment 8 bases; nucleotides outside the gene matches: 10. Germline CDR1 and CDR2: MGHRA and YSYEKL. The CDR3 runs to 16 residues.